These T cell receptor beta chains were read from a single sample in a study of blood T cell repertoires in COVID-19. Method: immunoSEQ multiplex PCR; TCRdb's copy keeps in-frame clones and lacks some. Of about 280,000 clones in the sample, 88% were seen once. Sequences were obtained from peripheral blood. The receptor source for this set is a woman aged 25 to 45 with COVID-19, enrolled during active disease. The CDR3 runs from the conserved cysteine through the conserved F or W. Each record gives: clone size, J gene, D gene, V gene, CDR3 length, CDR3 DNA, CDR3 protein. The D gene is left open where the match is weak. For some rows the clone size is stated as once, few or many, or as a class when expanded; others skip it.

clone_size: -
j_call: TRBJ2-1
d_call: TRBD2
v_call: TRBV4-1
cdr3_length: 14
cdr3_nt: TGCGCCAGCGGCGGGACTAGCGGGAGAGGGGAGCAGTTCTTC
cdr3_aa: CASGGTSGRGEQFF

clone_size: -
j_call: TRBJ2-7
d_call: -
v_call: TRBV6-6
cdr3_length: 11
cdr3_nt: TGTGCCAGCAGTCAACTCTACGAGCAGTACTTC
cdr3_aa: CASSQLYEQYF

clone_size: -
j_call: TRBJ2-7
d_call: TRBD2
v_call: TRBV7-8
cdr3_length: 16
cdr3_nt: TGTGCCAGCAGCCTAATTGTAGTAGCGGGAGTTAGCGAGCAGTACTTC
cdr3_aa: CASSLIVVAGVSEQYF

clone_size: -
j_call: TRBJ1-1
d_call: -
v_call: TRBV6-5
cdr3_length: 12
cdr3_nt: TGTGCCAGCAGGAGGGTCGGCACTGAAGCTTTCTTT
cdr3_aa: CASRRVGTEAFF

clone_size: -
j_call: TRBJ1-5
d_call: TRBD1
v_call: TRBV29-1
cdr3_length: 13
cdr3_nt: TGCAGCGTTCGACAGGGAAACAATCAGCCCCAGCATTTT
cdr3_aa: CSVRQGNNQPQHF

clone_size: -
j_call: TRBJ1-1
d_call: TRBD1
v_call: TRBV27
cdr3_length: 14
cdr3_nt: TGTGCCAGCAGGACAGGGGGTGGAGGGACTGAAGCTTTCTTT
cdr3_aa: CASRTGGGGTEAFF

clone_size: few
j_call: TRBJ1-6
d_call: TRBD1
v_call: TRBV6-1
cdr3_length: 15
cdr3_nt: TGTGCCAGCAGTGGGACAGGGATCTATAATTCGCCCCTCCACTTT
cdr3_aa: CASSGTGIYNSPLHF

clone_size: -
j_call: TRBJ2-1
d_call: -
v_call: TRBV2
cdr3_length: 15
cdr3_nt: TGTGCCAGCAGTGAAGTCACGGGTCCTTACAATGAGCAGTTCTTC
cdr3_aa: CASSEVTGPYNEQFF

clone_size: -
j_call: TRBJ2-2
d_call: TRBD1
v_call: TRBV19
cdr3_length: 16
cdr3_nt: TGTGCCAGTAGTACTCTCGGGACAGCCAACACCGGGGAGCTGTTTTTT
cdr3_aa: CASSTLGTANTGELFF

clone_size: -
j_call: TRBJ1-5
d_call: -
v_call: TRBV25-1
cdr3_length: 15
cdr3_nt: TGTGCCAGCAGTGAGGGCAGGGATGCGGGGCAGCCCCAGCATTTT
cdr3_aa: CASSEGRDAGQPQHF

clone_size: -
j_call: TRBJ1-1
d_call: TRBD1
v_call: TRBV30
cdr3_length: 12
cdr3_nt: TGTGCCAGACAAGGGGGCCCCACTGAAGCTTTCTTT
cdr3_aa: CARQGGPTEAFF

clone_size: -
j_call: TRBJ2-7
d_call: -
v_call: TRBV5-5
cdr3_length: 19
cdr3_nt: TGTGCCAGCAGCTTGAGGACCGCAGGGCAGGGGCACCCTCAGTACGAGCAGTACTTC
cdr3_aa: CASSLRTAGQGHPQYEQYF

clone_size: -
j_call: TRBJ2-7
d_call: TRBD1
v_call: TRBV2
cdr3_length: 14
cdr3_nt: TGTGCCAGCGTTGGACAGGGGAGGCCCTACGAGCAGTACTTC
cdr3_aa: CASVGQGRPYEQYF

clone_size: -
j_call: TRBJ2-2
d_call: -
v_call: TRBV5-6
cdr3_length: 15
cdr3_nt: TGTGCCAGCAGCTTGGTAGGGAGGACCACCGGGGAGCTGTTTTTT
cdr3_aa: CASSLVGRTTGELFF

clone_size: -
j_call: TRBJ1-5
d_call: TRBD1
v_call: TRBV5-6
cdr3_length: 13
cdr3_nt: TGTGCCAGCAGCCGGGGACAGACGCAGCCCCAGCATTTT
cdr3_aa: CASSRGQTQPQHF

clone_size: -
j_call: TRBJ1-4
d_call: -
v_call: TRBV5-6
cdr3_length: 15
cdr3_nt: TGTGCCAGCAGCTTGGCCGGGGTGGTTAATGAAAAACTGTTTTTT
cdr3_aa: CASSLAGVVNEKLFF

clone_size: -
j_call: TRBJ2-5
d_call: TRBD2
v_call: TRBV2
cdr3_length: 14
cdr3_nt: TGTGCCAGCATAGCGGGAGGGGGCCGAGAGACCCAGTACTTC
cdr3_aa: CASIAGGGRETQYF

clone_size: -
j_call: TRBJ2-1
d_call: TRBD2
v_call: TRBV5-4
cdr3_length: 15
cdr3_nt: TGTGCCAGCAGCTTGGGTAGCGGGAGTGGCGGTGAGCAGTTCTTC
cdr3_aa: CASSLGSGSGGEQFF

clone_size: -
j_call: TRBJ2-7
d_call: TRBD1
v_call: TRBV7-8
cdr3_length: 15
cdr3_nt: TGTGCCAGCAGCTTAGAAGGGTTAGGGGGCGGGGAGCAGTACTTC
cdr3_aa: CASSLEGLGGGEQYF

clone_size: -
j_call: TRBJ2-5
d_call: TRBD2
v_call: TRBV24-1
cdr3_length: 15
cdr3_nt: TGTGCCACCAGTGATCCCGGACTAGCGGAAGAGACCCAGTACTTC
cdr3_aa: CATSDPGLAEETQYF

clone_size: once
j_call: TRBJ2-3
d_call: TRBD1
v_call: TRBV29-1
cdr3_length: 14
cdr3_nt: TGCAGCGTTGAAAGGGGACAGGGTACAGATACGCAGTATTTT
cdr3_aa: CSVERGQGTDTQYF

clone_size: -
j_call: TRBJ1-3
d_call: TRBD1
v_call: TRBV3-1/TRBV3-2
cdr3_length: 16
cdr3_nt: TGTGCCAGCAGCCGGATCACAGGGGCAAACGGAAACACCATATATTTT
cdr3_aa: CASSRITGANGNTIYF

clone_size: once
j_call: TRBJ1-5
d_call: TRBD1
v_call: TRBV15
cdr3_length: 15
cdr3_nt: TGTGCCACCAGCAGAGGGGCAGGGGGTTTTCAGCCCCAGCATTTT
cdr3_aa: CATSRGAGGFQPQHF

clone_size: -
j_call: TRBJ2-7
d_call: TRBD1
v_call: TRBV7-3
cdr3_length: 14
cdr3_nt: TGTGCCAGCAGCCTGAACAGGGGTTCGCGCGAGCAGTACTTC
cdr3_aa: CASSLNRGSREQYF

clone_size: -
j_call: TRBJ1-1
d_call: -
v_call: TRBV6-5
cdr3_length: 13
cdr3_nt: TGTGCCAGCAGCCCGACAGGGAACACTGAAGCTTTCTTT
cdr3_aa: CASSPTGNTEAFF

clone_size: -
j_call: TRBJ2-1
d_call: -
v_call: TRBV12-2
cdr3_length: 14
cdr3_nt: TGTGCAAGTCGCTTAGGGCTAGCGGGAGGTGAGCAGTTCTTC
cdr3_aa: CASRLGLAGGEQFF

clone_size: once
j_call: TRBJ2-1
d_call: -
v_call: TRBV7-3
cdr3_length: 11
cdr3_nt: TGTGCCAGCAGTCAAGGGGGTGAGCAGTTCTTC
cdr3_aa: CASSQGGEQFF

clone_size: -
j_call: TRBJ2-3
d_call: -
v_call: TRBV29-1
cdr3_length: 13
cdr3_nt: TGCAGCGTTGAAGAGAGCAGGGGAGATACGCAGTATTTT
cdr3_aa: CSVEESRGDTQYF

clone_size: -
j_call: TRBJ2-7
d_call: -
v_call: TRBV29-1
cdr3_length: 15
cdr3_nt: TGCAGCGCCCAAAACAACAGGAAAGTACCCTACGAGCAGTACTTC
cdr3_aa: CSAQNNRKVPYEQYF

clone_size: -
j_call: TRBJ1-5
d_call: -
v_call: TRBV10-3
cdr3_length: 13
cdr3_nt: TGTGCCATCAGTGGCTCCCTTAGTCAGCCCCAGCATTTT
cdr3_aa: CAISGSLSQPQHF

clone_size: -
j_call: TRBJ1-6
d_call: -
v_call: TRBV9
cdr3_length: 15
cdr3_nt: TGTGCCAGCAGCACCCTGAGGGAATCGGGTTCACCCCTCCACTTT
cdr3_aa: CASSTLRESGSPLHF

clone_size: -
j_call: TRBJ2-3
d_call: -
v_call: TRBV5-8
cdr3_length: 14
cdr3_nt: TGTGCCAGCAGCTTCTCCAGGGGCACAGATACGCAGTATTTT
cdr3_aa: CASSFSRGTDTQYF

clone_size: -
j_call: TRBJ2-3
d_call: TRBD2
v_call: TRBV10-3
cdr3_length: 20
cdr3_nt: TGTGCCATCAGTGATGGGGAACACCGAGGACTAGCGGTACGCACAGATACGCAGTATTTT
cdr3_aa: CAISDGEHRGLAVRTDTQYF

clone_size: -
j_call: TRBJ2-7
d_call: TRBD1
v_call: TRBV18
cdr3_length: 16
cdr3_nt: TGTGCCAGCTCACCAACGGGGACAGGGGGCTCCTACGAGCAGTACTTC
cdr3_aa: CASSPTGTGGSYEQYF

clone_size: once
j_call: TRBJ1-1
d_call: -
v_call: TRBV6-6
cdr3_length: 15
cdr3_nt: TGTGCCAGCAGTTACTCGTGGGGGGTGAGTGCTGAAGCTTTCTTT
cdr3_aa: CASSYSWGVSAEAFF

clone_size: -
j_call: TRBJ1-2
d_call: TRBD1
v_call: TRBV6-2/TRBV6-3
cdr3_length: 14
cdr3_nt: TGTGCCAGCAGTGGGGACAGGGAGGCTAAAGGCTACACCTTC
cdr3_aa: CASSGDREAKGYTF

clone_size: -
j_call: TRBJ2-7
d_call: -
v_call: TRBV9
cdr3_length: 16
cdr3_nt: TGTGCCAGCAGCGGCCCACTAGGCCCCAGCTCCTACGAGCAGTACTTC
cdr3_aa: CASSGPLGPSSYEQYF